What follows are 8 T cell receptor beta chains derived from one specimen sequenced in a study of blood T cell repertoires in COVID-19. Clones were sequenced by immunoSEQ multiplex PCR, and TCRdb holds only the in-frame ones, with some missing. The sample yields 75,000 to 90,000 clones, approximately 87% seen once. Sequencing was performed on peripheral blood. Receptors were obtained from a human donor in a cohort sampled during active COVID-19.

CDR3: CASRRTGQGTEAFF. Written as DNA, the CDR3 is TGTGCCAGCAGACGGACAGGGCAGGGCACTGAAGCTTTCTTT. The V call is TRBV11-2, the J call TRBJ1-1; 8 nucleotides match TRBD1. The CDR3 runs to 14 residues. Germline CDR1 and CDR2: SGHAT and FQNNGV. Germline trimming cut 6 bases from V and 4 bases from J; bases unmatched to any gene: 7.

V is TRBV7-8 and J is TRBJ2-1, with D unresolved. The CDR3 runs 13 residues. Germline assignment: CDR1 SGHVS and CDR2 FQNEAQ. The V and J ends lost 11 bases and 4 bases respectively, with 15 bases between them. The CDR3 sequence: CACMRLAYNEQFF. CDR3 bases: TGTGCCTGCATGAGGTTGGCTTACAATGAGCAGTTCTTC.

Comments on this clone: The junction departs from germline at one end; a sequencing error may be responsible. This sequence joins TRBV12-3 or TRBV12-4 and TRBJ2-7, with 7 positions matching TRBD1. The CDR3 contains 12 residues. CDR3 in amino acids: CASSLSPGQSTF. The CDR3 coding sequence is TGTGCCAGCAGTTTATCTCCGGGACAGTCCACCTTC.

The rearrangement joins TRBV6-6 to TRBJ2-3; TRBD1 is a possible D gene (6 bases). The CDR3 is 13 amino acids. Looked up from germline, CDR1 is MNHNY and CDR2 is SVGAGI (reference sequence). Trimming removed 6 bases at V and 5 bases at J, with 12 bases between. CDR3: CASSPRGQDTQYF. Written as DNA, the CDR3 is TGTGCCAGCAGCCCCAGGGGACAAGATACGCAGTATTTT.

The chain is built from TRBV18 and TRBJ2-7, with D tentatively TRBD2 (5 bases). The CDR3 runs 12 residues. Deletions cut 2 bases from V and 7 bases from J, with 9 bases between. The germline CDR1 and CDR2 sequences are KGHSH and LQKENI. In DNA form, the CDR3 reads TGTGCCAGCTCACCAGACCCGGGAGAGCAGTACTTC. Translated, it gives CASSPDPGEQYF.

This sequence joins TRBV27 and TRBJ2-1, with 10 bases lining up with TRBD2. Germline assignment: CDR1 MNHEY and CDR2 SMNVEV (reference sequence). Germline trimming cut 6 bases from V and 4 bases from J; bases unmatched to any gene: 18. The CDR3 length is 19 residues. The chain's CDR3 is CASRGMLAGVRGGYNEQFF. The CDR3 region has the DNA TGTGCCAGCAGAGGAATGCTAGCGGGAGTAAGGGGGGGATACAATGAGCAGTTCTTC.

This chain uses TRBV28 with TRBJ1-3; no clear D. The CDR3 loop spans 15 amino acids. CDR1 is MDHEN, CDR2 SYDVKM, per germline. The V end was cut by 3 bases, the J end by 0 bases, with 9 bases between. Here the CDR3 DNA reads TGTGCCAGCAGTTTTCGGGGAAACTCTGGAAACACCATATATTTT. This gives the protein CASSFRGNSGNTIYF.

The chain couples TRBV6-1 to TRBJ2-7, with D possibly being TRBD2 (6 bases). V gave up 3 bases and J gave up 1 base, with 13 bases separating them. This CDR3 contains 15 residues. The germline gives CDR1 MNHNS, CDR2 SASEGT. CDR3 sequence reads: CASSDAGHPSYEQYF. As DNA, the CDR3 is TGTGCCAGCAGTGACGCGGGGCACCCTTCCTACGAGCAGTACTTC.